Listed here are 19 T cell receptor beta chains from one sample, sequenced in a study of T-cell reconstitution after alpha-beta-depleted transplantation in children. A TCRbeta library incorporating unique molecular identifiers was prepared. One entry per CDR3 protein results from TCRdb running MiXCR on the PCR reads. This sample has roughly 500,000 distinct CDR3 sequences, with approximately 32% found just once. The sample consisted of PBMCs from the stem cell graft donor, taken from the stem cell graft. The receptors were sampled from a human donor who donated a stem cell graft to a child with aplastic anemia.

Points on this clonotype: The junction and the germline gene differ at one end; a read error may be behind it. The CDR3 nucleotides are TGTGACAGCAGTCCGAGGTCGGGACAGGGCCACTATGGCTACACCTTC. Encoded protein: CDSSPRSGQGHYGYTF. The V gene is TRBV7-9, the J gene TRBJ1-2, with TRBD1 matching 9 bases. Germline V gene data show CDR1 as SEHNR and CDR2 as FQNEAQ (reference sequence). CDR3 length: 16 amino acids.

The chain combines TRBV9 with TRBJ2-7; D gene uncertain. The CDR3 runs to 14 residues. Germline assignment: CDR1 SGDLS and CDR2 YYNGEE. The V end was cut by 0 bases, the J end by 3 bases, with 10 bases between. In DNA, the CDR3 is TGTGCCAGCAGCGTAGAGCCCCGAAACTACGAGCAGTACTTC. As protein: CASSVEPRNYEQYF.

This rearrangement joins TRBV6-2 or TRBV6-3 to TRBJ2-1; TRBD1 matches at 9 bases. Germline V gene data show CDR1 as MNHEY and CDR2 as SVGEGT. V trimming: 2 bases; J trimming: 2 bases; junction bases outside the gene matches: 4. The CDR3 sequence is 16 residues long. The CDR3 DNA is TGTGCCAGCAGTTACCCCGGGACAGGGACCTACAATGAGCAGTTCTTC. It yields the protein CASSYPGTGTYNEQFF.

This clonotype was recorded a few times. J is TRBJ2-5 and V is TRBV5-1; TRBD2 aligns across 7 bases. Trimming at V came to 3 bases and at J to 5 bases, leaving 4 bases not matched to a gene. The CDR3 length is 13 residues. Germline V CDR1 and CDR2: SGHRS, YFSETQ. The CDR3 region has the DNA TGCGCCAGCAGCTCAGCGGGATGGGAGACCCAGTACTTC. It is translated as CASSSAGWETQYF. Based on the CDR3 plus reference TRBV5-1 and TRBJ2-5, the full variable domain is KAGVTQTPRYLIKTRGQQVTLSCSPISGHRSVSWYQQTPGQGLQFLFEYFSETQRNKGNFPGRFSGRQFSNSRSEMNVSTLELGDSALYLCASSSAGWETQYFGPGTRLLVL.

A few counts support this clonotype. The CDR3 region is CASSASPEFF. As DNA, the CDR3 is TGTGCCAGCAGCGCCTCCCCGGAATTCTTC. The V and J genes are TRBV7-9 and TRBJ2-1; D is ambiguous. The CDR3 spans 10 residues. V lost 5 bases to trimming and J lost 16 bases, with 12 bases between them. CDR1 SEHNR and CDR2 FQNEAQ come from the germline V gene (reference sequence).

This sequence joins TRBV9 and TRBJ2-2; D unresolved. This CDR3 comprises 13 residues. Germline CDR1 SGDLS, CDR2 YYNGEE. V lost 0 bases, J lost 5 bases, and 5 bases lay in between. DNA of the CDR3: TGTGCCAGCAGCGTAGATTATACCGGGGAGCTGTTTTTT. This sequence encodes CASSVDYTGELFF.

The chain carries TRBV30 and TRBJ1-5; no firm D call. Germline CDR1 reads GTSNPN; CDR2 reads SVGIG (reference sequence). CDR3 length: 14 amino acids. The V gene lost 4 bases and the J gene lost 0 bases, with 10 bases spanning the gap. Written as DNA, the CDR3 is TGTGCCTGGACGCCGGCCTATAGCAATCAGCCCCAGCATTTT. This translates into CAWTPAYSNQPQHF.

The chain employs TRBV4-2 and TRBJ1-1; the D is unclear. This CDR3 is 13 amino acids long. Germline values: CDR1 LGHNA, CDR2 YNFKEQ. Trimming stripped 0 bases from V and 9 bases from J, with 11 bases between. The DNA of the CDR3 is TGTGCCAGCAGCCAAGATTCGGAATTCAAAGCTTTCTTT. Its protein is CASSQDSEFKAFF.

The CDR3 region has the DNA TGTGCCAGCAGTACTCCCGGAGCCCAAGAGACCCAGTACTTC. Residues: CASSTPGAQETQYF. The chain is built from TRBV12-3 or TRBV12-4 and TRBJ2-5; D call uncertain. This CDR3 comprises 14 residues. Trimming took 5 bases from V and 1 from J, leaving 11 bases between them.

A note on this clonotype: One end of the junction fails to match germline, which may point to a read error. The rearrangement links TRBV12-3 or TRBV12-4 to TRBJ1-3; possible D gene TRBD1, 5 bases. The CDR3 loop spans 12 amino acids. DNA of the CDR3: TGTGCCAGCAGAGGGGACGCGGACACCCTATATTTT. This codes for CASRGDADTLYF.

DNA of the CDR3: TGCAGTGCTAGAGATGAACTAGCGGGAGGGACAGATACGCAGTATTTT. Its translation is CSARDELAGGTDTQYF. This chain connects TRBV20-1 to TRBJ2-3; 13 bases are shared with TRBD2. V was pared by 0 bases and J by 3 bases, with 3 bases of the junction left unmatched. This CDR3 region has 16 residues. Germline lookup yields CDR1 DFQATT and CDR2 SNEGSKA (reference sequence).

The chain has TRBV6-1 and TRBJ2-3; D may be TRBD2 (6 bases). Germline loops: CDR1 MNHNS, CDR2 SASEGT. Trimming stripped 7 bases from V and 2 bases from J, with 19 bases between. The CDR3 has 16 amino acids. The CDR3 loop is CASTPATGLTTDTQYF. The CDR3 nucleotides read TGTGCCAGCACACCTGCTACGGGACTCACCACAGATACGCAGTATTTT.

This clonotype occurred once. CDR3 residues: CASSLLQGANTEAFF. In DNA form, the CDR3 reads TGTGCCAGCAGTTTGTTGCAGGGGGCGAACACTGAAGCTTTCTTT. V and J are TRBV12-3 or TRBV12-4 and TRBJ1-1, with 8 bases lining up with TRBD1. The J segment lost 1 base and the V segment lost 3 bases, leaving 4 bases of the junction unmatched. The CDR3 loop spans 15 amino acids.

The chain carries TRBV28 and TRBJ2-3, with 8 bases matching TRBD2. This CDR3 is 15 amino acids long. In germline, CDR1 is MDHEN, CDR2 SYDVKM. V trimming: 5 bases; J trimming: 1 base; junction bases outside the gene matches: 5. The CDR3 DNA follows: TGTGCCAGCAGTGGTAGCGGGACGGGCACAGATACGCAGTATTTT. Amino acids: CASSGSGTGTDTQYF.

This clonotype appeared a few times. The genes are TRBV12-3 or TRBV12-4 and TRBJ2-4; unclear D gene. V lost 1 base to trimming and J lost 8 bases, with 9 bases between them. This CDR3 contains 13 residues. CDR3 sequence reads: CASSLDSKHIQYF. The DNA for the CDR3 is TGTGCCAGCAGTTTAGACAGTAAGCACATTCAGTACTTC.

The CDR3 loop is CASTLNGVYNEQFF. As DNA, the CDR3 is TGTGCCAGCACCCTAAACGGGGTTTACAATGAGCAGTTCTTC. The V gene is TRBV27, the J gene TRBJ2-1, with a tentative D call TRBD2 (5 bases). Germline V lookup: CDR1 MNHEY, CDR2 SMNVEV (reference sequence). This CDR3 region has 14 residues. V was pared by 7 bases and J by 4 bases, with 14 bases between.

The V call is TRBV9, the J call TRBJ1-3; unclear D gene. The V end lost 2 bases, the J end lost 0 bases, and 9 bases lay between the germline ends. This CDR3 is built from 15 residues. Germline V gene lookup returns CDR1 SGDLS and CDR2 YYNGEE. This CDR3 reads CASSVEGLSGNTIYF. CDR3 bases: TGTGCCAGCAGCGTTGAAGGACTCTCTGGAAACACCATATATTTT.

This clonotype was observed a handful of times. The chain couples TRBV12-3 or TRBV12-4 to TRBJ1-1; D gene unclear. V lost 2 bases and J 9 bases, leaving 16 bases between the germline ends. The CDR3 is 14 amino acids. The CDR3 bases are TGTGCCAGCAGTTTACCCCCATGGCTCTCACAAGCTTTCTTT. This gives the protein CASSLPPWLSQAFF.

DNA of the CDR3: TGCAGTGCTAGAGGGGACAGGGGAACTGAAGCTTTCTTT. This translates into CSARGDRGTEAFF. The rearrangement uses TRBV20-1 and TRBJ1-1; TRBD1 aligns across 10 bases. V gave up 1 base and J gave up 5 bases; unmatched junction bases: 1. Germline assignment: CDR1 DFQATT and CDR2 SNEGSKA (reference sequence). The CDR3 contains 13 residues.